These 32 T cell receptor beta chains were all obtained from the same sample, sequenced in a study of T cell responses to AZD1222 COVID-19 vaccine. Method: immunoSEQ multiplex PCR; TCRdb's copy keeps in-frame clones and lacks some. The sample has tens of thousands of clones, under 95% seen once; the top ten hold 5.2%. The sequencing here drew on peripheral blood, taken on day 0 of MenACWY control vaccination. The receptors derive from an adult in good health.

This chain uses TRBV7-9 with TRBJ1-1; D is undetermined. The V gene's germline CDR1 is SEHNR and CDR2 FQNEAQ (reference sequence). The V gene lost 5 bases and the J gene lost 4 bases, with 8 bases spanning the gap. The CDR3 has 12 amino acids. The CDR3 coding sequence is TGTGCCAGCAGCCCCGGACTCACTGAAGCTTTCTTT. This encodes CASSPGLTEAFF.

This clone was detected once. The chain employs TRBV2 and TRBJ2-3; the D gene is possibly TRBD1 (6 bases). Trimming pared 10 bases from V and 2 bases from J, leaving 19 bases between. There are 15 residues in the CDR3. CDR1 and CDR2 from the germline V gene are SNHLY and FYNNEI. The CDR3, as DNA: TGTGCCACCCAGCAACAGGGATTCCTCACAGATACGCAGTATTTT. Protein product: CATQQQGFLTDTQYF.

V is TRBV5-5 and J is TRBJ1-1; D unclear. V lost 1 base to trimming and J lost 4 bases, with 8 bases between them. The germline V gene has CDR1 SGHKS and CDR2 YYEKEE (reference sequence). The CDR3 consists of 13 residues. As DNA, the CDR3 is TGTGCCAGCAGCTTGACCGACGGCACTGAAGCTTTCTTT. Amino acids: CASSLTDGTEAFF.

In this sample, this clone turned up once. The genes are TRBV4-3 and TRBJ1-2; 7 nucleotides match TRBD1. CDR1 is LGHNA, CDR2 YSLEER, per germline. CDR3 size: 14 residues. The V segment lost 0 bases and the J segment 5 bases; nucleotides outside the gene matches: 3. The CDR3 loop reads CASSQEDRDYGYTF. The CDR3 DNA follows: TGCGCCAGCAGCCAAGAAGACAGGGATTATGGCTACACCTTC.

The chain joins TRBV19 to TRBJ1-1; D ambiguous. V shed 1 base and J shed 5 bases, with 14 bases lying between them. CDR3 length: 15 amino acids. CDR1 LNHDA and CDR2 SQIVND come from the germline V gene (reference sequence). In nucleotides, the CDR3 is TGTGCCAGTAGTATAGGTGGACCGGGTGGAACTGAAGCTTTCTTT. Its translation: CASSIGGPGGTEAFF.

The chain couples TRBV7-8 to TRBJ1-1, with 11 bases lining up with TRBD1. Trimming cost V 2 bases and J 10 bases; bases outside gene matches: 9. CDR3 size: 15 residues. Per germline, CDR1 SGHVS and CDR2 FQNEAQ. The CDR3 nucleotides read TGTGCCAGCAGCTTATCGGGACAGGGGGGCCTTGGAGCTTTCTTT. As protein: CASSLSGQGGLGAFF.

The rearrangement uses TRBV10-3 and TRBJ1-3; D is possibly TRBD1 (5 bases). The length of the CDR3 is 15 residues. Per germline, CDR1 ENHRY and CDR2 SYGVKD. V shed 3 bases and J shed 8 bases, with 17 bases lying between them. CDR3 nucleotides: TGTGCCATCAGTGACCCGCGGGGCGGGGGGGACACCATATATTTT. Its protein product is CAISDPRGGGDTIYF.

The rearrangement uses TRBV5-1 and TRBJ1-1; D unclear. Germline loops: CDR1 SGHRS, CDR2 YFSETQ. This CDR3 is built from 14 residues. With 5 bases removed from V and 4 bases from J, the gap between germline ends came to 15 bases. CDR3 residues: CASRVQTGITEAFF. In DNA form, the CDR3 reads TGCGCCAGCAGGGTACAGACGGGGATCACTGAAGCTTTCTTT.

The chain couples TRBV5-5 to TRBJ2-5; tentative D call: TRBD2 (6 bases). Deletions cut 0 bases from V and 9 bases from J, with 15 bases between. Germline V gene data show CDR1 as SGHKS and CDR2 as YYEKEE (reference sequence). The CDR3 consists of 14 residues. The CDR3 region has the DNA TGTGCCAGCAGCTTGGATCCGGGACTGGGGGCCCAGTACTTC. It codes for CASSLDPGLGAQYF.

V and J are TRBV7-9 and TRBJ1-1; TRBD1 aligns across 7 bases. This CDR3 has 16 residues. The germline V gene has CDR1 SEHNR and CDR2 FQNEAQ (reference sequence). V lost 5 bases, J lost 6 bases, and 15 bases stayed unmatched. The CDR3 DNA sequence: TGTGCCAGCAGCCTTATGACAGGGCCCGGTGGGTCTGAAGCTTTCTTT. Amino acids: CASSLMTGPGGSEAFF.

V and J are TRBV7-2 and TRBJ2-7; the D call may be TRBD1 or TRBD2 (5 bases each). This CDR3 comprises 15 residues. V was cut by 0 bases and J by 3 bases, with 12 bases left in between. In germline, CDR1 is SGHTA, CDR2 FQGNSA. The chain's CDR3 is CASSLARAGNYEQYF. DNA of the CDR3: TGTGCCAGCAGCTTAGCGAGGGCAGGGAACTACGAGCAGTACTTC.

This clone was counted a single time. The CDR3 reads CASSLTGRGTDTQYF. In nucleotides, the CDR3 is TGCGCCAGCAGCTTGACTGGCAGGGGCACAGATACGCAGTATTTT. This chain joins TRBV5-1 and TRBJ2-3; perhaps TRBD1 as D (5 bases). Germline CDR1 and CDR2: SGHRS and YFSETQ. V was pared by 1 base and J by 1 base, with 10 bases between. The CDR3 has 15 residues.

This chain connects TRBV7-8 to TRBJ1-5; D not resolved. This CDR3 contains 12 residues. Per the germline V gene, CDR1 is SGHVS and CDR2 is FQNEAQ. V was shortened by 5 bases and J by 4 bases, with 6 bases between the two germline ends. This CDR3 reads CASSRPNQPQHF. DNA of the CDR3: TGTGCCAGCAGCCGCCCTAATCAGCCCCAGCATTTT.

The V call is TRBV28, the J call TRBJ1-2, with D uncertain. Trimming removed 1 base from V and 6 bases from J, with 9 bases in between. Germline V lookup: CDR1 MDHEN, CDR2 SYDVKM. This CDR3 is built from 13 residues. For the CDR3, the DNA is TGTGCCAGCAGTTTATTGGGAGGGCATGGCTACACCTTC. The encoded protein is CASSLLGGHGYTF.

This clone was seen a single time. CDR3 sequence reads: CASSLDKSPSTDTQYF. CDR3 DNA: TGTGCCAGCAGCTTAGATAAAAGCCCTAGCACAGATACGCAGTATTTT. The V call is TRBV11-2, the J call TRBJ2-3; D is ambiguous. This CDR3 has 16 amino acids. Trimming took 0 bases from V and 0 from J, leaving 10 bases between them. Germline V gives CDR1 SGHAT, CDR2 FQNNGV.

This sequence joins TRBV7-2 and TRBJ1-1, with D perhaps TRBD1 (5 bases). Germline V gives CDR1 SGHTA, CDR2 FQGNSA. The V gene lost 2 bases and the J gene lost 1 base, with 8 bases spanning the gap. The CDR3 is made up of 14 amino acids. The CDR3 nucleotides are TGTGCCAGCAGCTTACTCGGGACGAACACTGAAGCTTTCTTT. This sequence encodes CASSLLGTNTEAFF.

The gene calls are TRBV11-2 and TRBJ2-2, with 10 bases fitting TRBD1. The J segment lost 0 bases and the V segment lost 7 bases, leaving 5 bases of the junction unmatched. Germline CDR1 reads SGHAT; CDR2 reads FQNNGV. The CDR3 is 16 residues long. The CDR3 sequence is CASTMGTGANTGELFF. DNA of the CDR3: TGTGCCAGCACCATGGGGACAGGGGCGAACACCGGGGAGCTGTTTTTT.

As to this clone: The same CDR3 can be traced to other DNA sequences in this sample. The J gene is TRBJ2-3, the V gene TRBV7-9; D is uncertain. Germline V gives CDR1 SEHNR, CDR2 FQNEAQ (reference sequence). Trimming removed 0 bases at V and 0 bases at J, with 4 bases between. CDR3 length: 14 amino acids. The chain's CDR3 is CASSLAGSTDTQYF. CDR3 nucleotide sequence: TGTGCCAGCAGCTTAGCAGGGAGCACAGATACGCAGTATTTT.

V and J are TRBV10-1 and TRBJ2-3; D is tentatively TRBD1 or TRBD2 (6 bases each). The germline gives CDR1 WNHNN, CDR2 SYGVQD (reference sequence). V was pared by 6 bases and J by 0 bases, with 13 bases between. CDR3 size: 15 residues. CDR3 nucleotides: TGCGCCAGCAGCTATACGGGGGCTAGCACAGATACGCAGTATTTT. This codes for CASSYTGASTDTQYF.

This clone was seen just once. The V gene is TRBV13, the J gene TRBJ2-1; D gene ambiguous. V lost 10 bases and J 10 bases, leaving 23 bases between the germline ends. CDR1 is PRHDT, CDR2 FYEKMQ, per germline (reference sequence). The CDR3 is made up of 14 amino acids. CDR3: CATNGGSQPGEQFF. The DNA of the CDR3 is TGTGCCACCAACGGCGGTAGCCAACCTGGGGAGCAGTTCTTC.

The V and J genes are TRBV4-3 and TRBJ1-6; 7 bases are shared with TRBD1. With 1 base clipped from V and 7 bases from J, the junction kept 7 bases outside the gene matches. The CDR3 covers 16 residues. Germline CDR1 LGHNA, CDR2 YSLEER. CDR3 amino acids: CASSQGAGQPNSPLHF. For the CDR3, the DNA is TGCGCCAGCAGCCAAGGAGCGGGACAGCCAAATTCACCCCTCCACTTT.

The chain combines TRBV7-9 with TRBJ2-7, with 10 positions matching TRBD1. The germline CDR1 and CDR2 sequences are SEHNR and FQNEAQ (reference sequence). With 5 bases clipped from V and 0 bases from J, the junction kept 7 bases outside the gene matches. This CDR3 is 16 amino acids long. The CDR3 bases are TGTGCCAGCAGCGGCGGGACAGGGGATTTCTCCTACGAGCAGTACTTC. It encodes CASSGGTGDFSYEQYF.

This chain joins TRBV15 and TRBJ2-1; possibly TRBD2 for D (5 bases). The CDR3 runs to 14 residues. V was shortened by 0 bases and J by 7 bases, with 10 bases between the two germline ends. Germline-derived CDR1 and CDR2 are LNHNV and YYDKDF (reference sequence). The CDR3 protein is CATSRDLRVNEQFF. DNA of the CDR3: TGTGCCACCAGCAGAGATCTGAGGGTGAATGAGCAGTTCTTC.

The chain combines TRBV7-2 with TRBJ1-1; 9 nucleotides line up with TRBD1. The germline gives CDR1 SGHTA, CDR2 FQGNSA. The CDR3 totals 16 residues. Germline trimming cut 5 bases from V and 7 bases from J; bases unmatched to any gene: 14. The CDR3 loop reads CASSRDRASSLSEAFF. In DNA form, the CDR3 reads TGTGCCAGCAGCCGGGACAGGGCGTCTTCTCTGAGTGAAGCTTTCTTT.

This clone was detected a few times. This rearrangement joins TRBV6-6 to TRBJ1-2; perhaps TRBD1 as D (5 bases). The V and J ends lost 5 bases and 5 bases respectively, with 12 bases between them. This CDR3 region has 13 residues. Per the germline V gene, CDR1 is MNHNY and CDR2 is SVGAGI (reference sequence). CDR3 protein: CASSLRDQYGYTF. In nucleotides, the CDR3 is TGTGCCAGCAGTCTCCGGGACCAGTATGGCTACACCTTC.

The rearrangement joins TRBV2 to TRBJ2-3, with 9 positions matching TRBD1. V dropped 6 bases and J dropped 6; count of bases not matched to a gene: 16. This CDR3 is 17 amino acids long. The germline V gene encodes CDR1 SNHLY and CDR2 FYNNEI. The CDR3 region is CASSARRGQGGLDTQYF. The CDR3 coding sequence is TGTGCCAGCAGCGCCCGACGGGGACAGGGAGGGCTGGATACGCAGTATTTT. Full variable domain (rest looked up from reference TRBV2 and TRBJ2-3): EPEVTQTPSHQVTQMGQEVILRCVPISNHLYFYWYRQILGQKVEFLVSFYNNEISEKSEIFDDQFSVERPDGSNFTLKIRSTKLEDSAMYFCASSARRGQGGLDTQYFGPGTRLTVL.

V is TRBV30 and J is TRBJ2-2, with D perhaps being TRBD1 or TRBD2 (6 bases each). The CDR3 has 14 residues. The germline V gene has CDR1 GTSNPN and CDR2 SVGIG (reference sequence). The CDR3 here is CVTGGDKFLLELFF. The CDR3 DNA reads TGTGTCACTGGAGGGGACAAATTTCTATTGGAGCTGTTTTTT.

The V call is TRBV7-9, the J call TRBJ1-6; 8 nucleotides agree with TRBD1. CDR1 and CDR2 (germline): SEHNR, FQNEAQ (reference sequence). The V gene end was trimmed by 5 bases and the J gene end by 9 bases; junction bases not matched to a gene: 6. The CDR3 runs 14 residues. The CDR3 DNA reads as TGTGCCAGCAGCCAGGGGGCGGTCGGTTCACCCCTCCACTTT. Amino acids: CASSQGAVGSPLHF.

V usage is TRBV16 and J usage is TRBJ1-1, with a possible D match to TRBD1 (5 bases). Germline CDR1 reads KGHSY; CDR2 reads FQNENV. The CDR3 is 15 residues long. The V end was cut by 4 bases, the J end by 0 bases, with 12 bases between. The CDR3 region is CASSPPQGVNTEAFF. The CDR3 nucleotides are TGTGCCAGCAGCCCACCCCAGGGAGTGAACACTGAAGCTTTCTTT.

The rearrangement links TRBV7-3 to TRBJ2-1; D might be TRBD2 (6 bases). Germline values: CDR1 SGHTA, CDR2 FQGTGA. Trimming cost V 8 bases and J 4 bases, with 18 bases left between them. This CDR3 spans 15 amino acids. The CDR3 reads CASSTQGGSYNEQFF. CDR3 DNA sequence: TGTGCCAGCTCAACCCAGGGAGGATCTTACAATGAGCAGTTCTTC.

The CDR3 loop reads CASSLDFRPENIQYF. DNA of the CDR3: TGCGCCAGCAGCTTGGATTTCAGACCCGAAAACATTCAGTACTTC. The chain recombines TRBV5-1 with TRBJ2-4, with D unresolved. The germline gives CDR1 SGHRS, CDR2 YFSETQ. With 0 bases removed from V and 5 bases from J, the gap between germline ends came to 12 bases. The CDR3 loop spans 15 amino acids.

The chain combines TRBV29-1 with TRBJ1-2; 7 bases agree with TRBD1. J lost 3 bases, V lost 3 bases, and 4 bases had no gene match. The CDR3 contains 13 residues. CDR1 is SQVTM and CDR2 is ANQGSEA in the germline V gene. Written as DNA, the CDR3 is TGCAGCGTTGACAGGGGGTACTACTATGGCTACACCTTC. The encoded protein is CSVDRGYYYGYTF.